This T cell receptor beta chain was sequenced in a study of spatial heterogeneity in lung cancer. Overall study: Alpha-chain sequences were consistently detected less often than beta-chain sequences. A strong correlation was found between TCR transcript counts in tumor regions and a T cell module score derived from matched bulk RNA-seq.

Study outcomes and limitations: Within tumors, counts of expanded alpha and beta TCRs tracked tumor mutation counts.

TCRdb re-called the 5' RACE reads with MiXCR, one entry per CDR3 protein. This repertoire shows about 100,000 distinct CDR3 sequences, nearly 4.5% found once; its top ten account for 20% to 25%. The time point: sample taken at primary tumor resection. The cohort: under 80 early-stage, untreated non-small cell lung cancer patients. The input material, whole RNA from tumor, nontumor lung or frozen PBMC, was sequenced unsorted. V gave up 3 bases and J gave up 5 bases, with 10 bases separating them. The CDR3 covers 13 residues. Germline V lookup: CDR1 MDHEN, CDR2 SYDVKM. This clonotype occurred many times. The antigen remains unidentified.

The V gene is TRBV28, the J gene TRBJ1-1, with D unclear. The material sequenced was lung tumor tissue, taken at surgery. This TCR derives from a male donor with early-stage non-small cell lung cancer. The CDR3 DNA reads TGTGCCAGCAGTTTCCCAGAGGAAACTGAAGCTTTCTTT. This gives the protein CASSFPEETEAFF.